This T cell receptor (beta chain) originates from a study of blood T cell repertoires in COVID-19. CDR3 length: 15 residues. Germline loops: CDR1 SGHNT, CDR2 YENEEA. Trimming took 4 bases from V and 4 from J; bases not matched to a gene: 7. Cohort allocation depended upon clinical history that participants reported. Method: immunoSEQ multiplex PCR; TCRdb's copy keeps in-frame clones and lacks some. This table holds 150,000 to 200,000 clones, around 80% found once. The chain recombines TRBV11-3 with TRBJ2-5; 9 bases match TRBD2. This TCR came from a middle-aged man who had recovered from COVID-19. Sequencing input: PBMCs or T cells enriched from blood (not recorded which). The CDR3 here is CASSSGLAPRETQYF. The CDR3 coding sequence is TGTGCCAGCAGCTCGGGACTAGCCCCCAGAGAGACCCAGTACTTC.